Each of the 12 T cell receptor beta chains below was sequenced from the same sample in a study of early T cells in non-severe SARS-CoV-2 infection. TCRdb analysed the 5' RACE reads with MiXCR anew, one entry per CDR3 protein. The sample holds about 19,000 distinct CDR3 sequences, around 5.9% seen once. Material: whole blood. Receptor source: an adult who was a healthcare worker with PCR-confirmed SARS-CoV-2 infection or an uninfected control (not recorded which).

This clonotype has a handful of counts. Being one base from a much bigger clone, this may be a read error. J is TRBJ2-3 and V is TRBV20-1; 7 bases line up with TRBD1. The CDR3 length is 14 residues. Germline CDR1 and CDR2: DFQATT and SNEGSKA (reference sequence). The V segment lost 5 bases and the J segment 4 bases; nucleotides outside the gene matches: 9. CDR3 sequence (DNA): TGCAGTGCTGAGGACAGGACTGAGCCAGATACGCAGTATTTT. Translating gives CSAEDRTEPDTQYF.

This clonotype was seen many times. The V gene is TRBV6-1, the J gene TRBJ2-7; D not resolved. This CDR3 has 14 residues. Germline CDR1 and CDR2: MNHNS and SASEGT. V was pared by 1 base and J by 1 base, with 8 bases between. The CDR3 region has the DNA TGTGCCAGCAGTGAAGGCTCCGCATCCTACGAGCAGTACTTC. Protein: CASSEGSASYEQYF.

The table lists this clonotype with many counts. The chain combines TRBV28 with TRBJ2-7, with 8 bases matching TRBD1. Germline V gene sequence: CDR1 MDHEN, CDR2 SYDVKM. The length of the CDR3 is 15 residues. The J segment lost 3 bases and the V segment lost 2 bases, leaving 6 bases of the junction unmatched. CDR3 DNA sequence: TGTGCCAGCAGTTTAACGGACAGGGTCGACTACGAGCAGTACTTC. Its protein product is CASSLTDRVDYEQYF.

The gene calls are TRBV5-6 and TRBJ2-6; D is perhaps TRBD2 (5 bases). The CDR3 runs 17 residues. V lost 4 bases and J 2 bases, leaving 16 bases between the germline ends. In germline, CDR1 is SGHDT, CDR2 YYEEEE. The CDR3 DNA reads TGTGCCAGCAGCCGTGCCGGGAATCTGCCTGGGGCCAACGTCCTGACTTTC. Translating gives CASSRAGNLPGANVLTF.

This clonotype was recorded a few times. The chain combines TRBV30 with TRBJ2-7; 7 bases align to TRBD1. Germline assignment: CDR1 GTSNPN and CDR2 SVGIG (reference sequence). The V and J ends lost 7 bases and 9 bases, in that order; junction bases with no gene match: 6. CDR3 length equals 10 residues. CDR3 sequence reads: CALQQGWQYF. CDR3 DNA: TGTGCCTTGCAACAGGGGTGGCAGTACTTC. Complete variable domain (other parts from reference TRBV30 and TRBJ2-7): SQTIHQWPATLVQPVGSPLSLECTVEGTSNPNLYWYRQAAGRGLQLLFYSVGIGQISSEVPQNLSASRPQDRQFILSSKKLLLSDSGFYLCALQQGWQYFGPGTRLTVT.

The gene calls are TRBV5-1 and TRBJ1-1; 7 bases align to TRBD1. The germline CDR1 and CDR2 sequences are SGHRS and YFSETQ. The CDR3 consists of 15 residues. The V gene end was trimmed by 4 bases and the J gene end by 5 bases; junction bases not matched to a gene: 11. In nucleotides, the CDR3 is TGCGCCAGCAGCAGGACCGGGACAGTGGGGACTGAAGCTTTCTTT. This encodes CASSRTGTVGTEAFF.

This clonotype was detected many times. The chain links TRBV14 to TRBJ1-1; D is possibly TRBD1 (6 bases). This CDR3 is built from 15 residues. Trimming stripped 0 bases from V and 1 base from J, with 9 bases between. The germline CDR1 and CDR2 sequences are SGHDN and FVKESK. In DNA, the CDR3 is TGTGCCAGCAGCCAAGAGGGACATTCGAACACTGAAGCTTTCTTT. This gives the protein CASSQEGHSNTEAFF.

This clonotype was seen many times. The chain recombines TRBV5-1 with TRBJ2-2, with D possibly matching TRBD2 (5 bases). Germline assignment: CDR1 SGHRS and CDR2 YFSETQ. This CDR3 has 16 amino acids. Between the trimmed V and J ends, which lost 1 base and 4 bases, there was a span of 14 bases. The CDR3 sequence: CASSLTAEAGTGELFF. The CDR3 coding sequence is TGCGCCAGCAGCTTGACAGCGGAGGCGGGCACCGGGGAGCTGTTTTTT.

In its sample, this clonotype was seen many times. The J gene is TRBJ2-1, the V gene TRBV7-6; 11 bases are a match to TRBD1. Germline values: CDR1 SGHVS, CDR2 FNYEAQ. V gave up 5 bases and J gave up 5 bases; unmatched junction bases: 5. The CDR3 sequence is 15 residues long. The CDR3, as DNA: TGTGCCAGCAGCGGGGGACAGGGGGTAGACAATGAGCAGTTCTTC. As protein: CASSGGQGVDNEQFF.

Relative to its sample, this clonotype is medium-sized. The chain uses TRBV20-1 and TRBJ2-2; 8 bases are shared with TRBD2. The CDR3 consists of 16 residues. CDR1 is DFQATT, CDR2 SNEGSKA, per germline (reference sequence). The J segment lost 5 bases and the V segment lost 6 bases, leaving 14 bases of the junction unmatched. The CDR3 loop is CSATGTAGGGTGELFF. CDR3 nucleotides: TGCAGTGCCACGGGGACGGCGGGAGGAGGTACCGGGGAGCTGTTTTTT.

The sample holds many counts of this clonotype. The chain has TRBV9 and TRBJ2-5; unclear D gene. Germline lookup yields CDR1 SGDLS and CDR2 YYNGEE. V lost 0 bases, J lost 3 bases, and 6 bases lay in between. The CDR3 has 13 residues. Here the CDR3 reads CASSVALEETQYF. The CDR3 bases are TGTGCCAGCAGCGTAGCCCTCGAAGAGACCCAGTACTTC. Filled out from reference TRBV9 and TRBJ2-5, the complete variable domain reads DSGVTQTPKHLITATGQRVTLRCSPRSGDLSVYWYQQSLDQGLQFLIQYYNGEERAKGNILERFSAQQFPDLHSELNLSSLELGDSALYFCASSVALEETQYFGPGTRLLVL.

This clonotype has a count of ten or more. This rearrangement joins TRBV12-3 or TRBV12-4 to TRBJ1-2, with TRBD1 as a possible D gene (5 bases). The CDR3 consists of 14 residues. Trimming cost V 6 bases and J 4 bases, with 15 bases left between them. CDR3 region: CASSPFGGIYGYTF. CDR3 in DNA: TGTGCCAGCAGCCCCTTCGGGGGGATCTATGGCTACACCTTC.